This TCR beta chain appears in the sequencing data of a study of blood T cell repertoires in COVID-19. Study details: The cDNA or gDNA used as material had been derived from T cells, B-cell-depleted T cells, or PBMCs.

Assignment of participants to cohorts was predicated upon participant-reported clinical history. Cohort 3 donors counted as recovered after two negative PCRs, clearance, or resolved symptoms. Per the original methods: Cell counts per sample came from amplifying reference gene primers. Clones were read by immunoSEQ multiplex PCR, and TCRdb kept only the in-frame ones, dropping some. The DNA gave D and trimming, while V, J and clone size come from that table. The sample yields 150,000 to 200,000 clones, 70% to 90% seen once. Per the germline V gene, CDR1 is LNHDA and CDR2 is SQIVND (reference sequence). This CDR3 is built from 13 residues. The V and J ends lost 6 bases and 4 bases respectively, with 12 bases between them.

The receptor comes from a woman aged 45-65 years who had recovered from COVID-19. The sample consisted of PBMCs or T cells enriched from blood (not recorded which). This rearrangement joins TRBV19 to TRBJ2-5; D ambiguous. CDR3 sequence: CASRLPPLETQYF. In DNA form, the CDR3 reads TGTGCCAGTAGACTACCCCCCTTAGAGACCCAGTACTTC.